These T cell receptor beta chains were read from a single sample in a study of T cell responses to AZD1222 COVID-19 vaccine. Sequencing was performed with immunoSEQ multiplex PCR; in TCRdb, only in-frame clones are kept and a portion is missing. The sample includes 130,000 or so clones, 85% to 90% of them seen just once. The sequences come from peripheral blood, collected on day 0 of AZD1222 vaccination. These receptors all stem from an adult in good health. CDR3s include the opening cysteine and the closing phenylalanine or tryptophan. D genes are given only for firm matches. Clone size, where shown, is once, few, many, or a class for clones that have expanded.

>-|-|TRBV5-6|TRBJ1-5
CASSLVGRGPQPQHF
TGTGCCAGCAGCTTGGTCGGCAGGGGCCCTCAGCCCCAGCATTTT
>-|-|TRBV9|TRBJ2-3
CASSDWGSPTDTQYF
TGTGCCAGCAGCGATTGGGGGTCCCCCACAGATACGCAGTATTTT
>-|-|TRBV5-1|TRBJ1-3
CASSPSDGHTIYF
TGCGCCAGCAGCCCATCGGACGGACACACCATATATTTT
>few|-|TRBV28|TRBJ1-2
CASSSPRSGGNYGYTF
TGTGCCAGCAGTTCCCCTAGATCGGGAGGTAACTATGGCTACACCTTC
>-|-|TRBV7-2|TRBJ2-2
CASSLAGARNTGELFF
TGTGCCAGCAGCTTAGCTGGGGCGAGGAACACCGGGGAGCTGTTTTTT
>-|-|TRBV5-1|TRBJ1-1
CASSSGPYTEAFF
TGCGCCAGCAGCTCGGGTCCCTACACTGAAGCTTTCTTT
>-|-|TRBV6-5|TRBJ1-1
CASSYQGWTEAFF
TGTGCCAGCAGTTATCAGGGGTGGACTGAAGCTTTCTTT
>-|TRBD2|TRBV7-8|TRBJ2-1
CASSSRTSGGQSSYNEQFF
TGTGCCAGCAGCTCCCGGACTAGCGGGGGACAAAGCTCCTACAATGAGCAGTTCTTC
>-|-|TRBV7-2|TRBJ1-5
CASSLGLGETGQPQHF
TGTGCCAGCAGCTTAGGTCTGGGGGAAACGGGTCAGCCCCAGCATTTT
>-|TRBD2|TRBV7-9|TRBJ2-7
CASSLGAGGNEQYF
TGTGCCAGCAGCTTAGGAGCGGGGGGGAACGAGCAGTACTTC
>-|TRBD1|TRBV18|TRBJ1-1
CASSPDRVGLNTEAFF
TGTGCCAGCTCACCTGACAGGGTGGGGCTGAACACTGAAGCTTTCTTT
>-|-|TRBV27|TRBJ2-5
CASSFGGNQETQYF
TGTGCCAGCAGTTTTGGGGGGAACCAAGAGACCCAGTACTTC
>-|-|TRBV14|TRBJ1-4
CASSEAGEKLFF
TGTGCCAGCAGCGAAGCGGGTGAAAAACTGTTTTTT
>-|-|TRBV5-1|TRBJ2-5
CASRGRGGETQYF
TGCGCCAGCAGGGGCCGCGGTGGGGAGACCCAGTACTTC
>-|-|TRBV23-1|TRBJ1-4
CASSQRGAQGPPNEKLFF
TGCGCCAGCAGTCAACGGGGGGCGCAGGGCCCACCTAATGAAAAACTGTTTTTT
>-|TRBD1|TRBV7-2|TRBJ2-1
CASSSYGTGALLLGEQFF
TGTGCCAGCAGCTCTTACGGGACAGGGGCCCTTTTGTTGGGGGAGCAGTTCTTC
>-|-|TRBV28|TRBJ1-6
CASRFDRLRNSPLHF
TGTGCCAGCAGATTCGACAGGTTAAGAAATTCACCCCTCCACTTT
>-|TRBD1|TRBV7-9|TRBJ1-2
CASSLGQGAIYTF
TGTGCCAGCAGCTTAGGACAGGGGGCTATCTACACCTTC
>once|-|TRBV18|TRBJ2-7
CASSTTTGTTYEQYF
TGTGCCAGCTCCACGACGACAGGAACTACCTACGAGCAGTACTTC
>-|TRBD1|TRBV3-1/TRBV3-2|TRBJ1-1
CASSQAHRGHTEAFF
TGTGCCAGCAGCCAAGCCCACAGGGGGCACACTGAAGCTTTCTTT